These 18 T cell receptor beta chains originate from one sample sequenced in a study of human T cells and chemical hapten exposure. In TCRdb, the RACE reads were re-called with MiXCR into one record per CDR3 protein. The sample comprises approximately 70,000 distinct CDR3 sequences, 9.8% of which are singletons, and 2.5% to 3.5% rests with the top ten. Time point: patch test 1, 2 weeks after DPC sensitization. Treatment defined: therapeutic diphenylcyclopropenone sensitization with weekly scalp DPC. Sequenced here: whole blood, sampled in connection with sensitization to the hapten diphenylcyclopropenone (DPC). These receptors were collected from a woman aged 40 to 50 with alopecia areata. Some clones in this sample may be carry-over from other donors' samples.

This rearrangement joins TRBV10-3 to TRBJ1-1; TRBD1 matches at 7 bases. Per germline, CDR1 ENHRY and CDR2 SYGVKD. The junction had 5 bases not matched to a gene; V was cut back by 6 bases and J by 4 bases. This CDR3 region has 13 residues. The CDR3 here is CAISGRGSTEAFF. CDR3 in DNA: TGTGCCATCAGCGGCAGGGGGAGCACTGAAGCTTTCTTT.

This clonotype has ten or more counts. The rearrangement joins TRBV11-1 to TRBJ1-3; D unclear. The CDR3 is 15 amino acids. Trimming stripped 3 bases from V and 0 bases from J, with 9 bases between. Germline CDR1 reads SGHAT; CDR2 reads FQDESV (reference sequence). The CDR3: CASSFVGNSGNTIYF. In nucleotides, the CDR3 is TGTGCCAGCAGCTTCGTGGGTAACTCTGGAAACACCATATATTTT.

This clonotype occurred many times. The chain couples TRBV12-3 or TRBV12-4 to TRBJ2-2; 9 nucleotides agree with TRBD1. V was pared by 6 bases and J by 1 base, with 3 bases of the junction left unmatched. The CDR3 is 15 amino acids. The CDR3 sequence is CASRVGQGNTGELFF. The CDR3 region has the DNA TGTGCCAGCAGGGTGGGACAGGGGAACACCGGGGAGCTGTTTTTT.

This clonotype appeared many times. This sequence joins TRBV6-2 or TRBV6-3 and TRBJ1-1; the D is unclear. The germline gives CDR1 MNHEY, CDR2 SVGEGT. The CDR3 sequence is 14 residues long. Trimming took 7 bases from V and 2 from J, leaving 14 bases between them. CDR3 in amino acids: CASTGPPPNTEAFF. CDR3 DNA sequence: TGTGCCAGCACCGGACCCCCTCCTAACACTGAAGCTTTCTTT.

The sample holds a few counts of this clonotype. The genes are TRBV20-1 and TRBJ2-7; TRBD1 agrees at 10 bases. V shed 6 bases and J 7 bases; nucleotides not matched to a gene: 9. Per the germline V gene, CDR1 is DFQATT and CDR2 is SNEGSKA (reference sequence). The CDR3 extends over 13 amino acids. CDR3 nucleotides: TGCAGTGCCCCACGGGACAGGGGTCGAGAGCAGTACTTC. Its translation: CSAPRDRGREQYF.

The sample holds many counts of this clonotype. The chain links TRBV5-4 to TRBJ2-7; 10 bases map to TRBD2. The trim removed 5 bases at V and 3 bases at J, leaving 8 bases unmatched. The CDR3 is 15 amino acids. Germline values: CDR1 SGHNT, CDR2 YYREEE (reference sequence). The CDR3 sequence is CASSSSGGAHYEQYF. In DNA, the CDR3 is TGTGCCAGCAGTTCAAGCGGGGGGGCACACTACGAGCAGTACTTC.

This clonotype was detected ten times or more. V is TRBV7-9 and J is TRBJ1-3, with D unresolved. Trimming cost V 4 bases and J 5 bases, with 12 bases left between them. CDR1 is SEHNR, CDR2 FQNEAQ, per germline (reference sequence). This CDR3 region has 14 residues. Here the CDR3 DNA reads TGTGCCAGCAGCTCCTTGGCAATGAGAAACACCATATATTTT. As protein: CASSSLAMRNTIYF.

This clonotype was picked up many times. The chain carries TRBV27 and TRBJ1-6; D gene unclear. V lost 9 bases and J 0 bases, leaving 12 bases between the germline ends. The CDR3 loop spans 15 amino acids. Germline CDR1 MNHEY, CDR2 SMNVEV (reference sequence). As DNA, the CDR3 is TGTGCCAGTAGGACGCCGAGCTCCTATAATTCACCCCTCCACTTT. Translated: CASRTPSSYNSPLHF.

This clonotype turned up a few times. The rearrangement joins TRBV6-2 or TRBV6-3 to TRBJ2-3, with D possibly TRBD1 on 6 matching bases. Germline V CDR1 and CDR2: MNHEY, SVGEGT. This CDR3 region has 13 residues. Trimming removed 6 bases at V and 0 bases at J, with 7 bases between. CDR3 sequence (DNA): TGTGCCAGCAGGGGGGCTAGCACAGATACGCAGTATTTT. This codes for CASRGASTDTQYF.

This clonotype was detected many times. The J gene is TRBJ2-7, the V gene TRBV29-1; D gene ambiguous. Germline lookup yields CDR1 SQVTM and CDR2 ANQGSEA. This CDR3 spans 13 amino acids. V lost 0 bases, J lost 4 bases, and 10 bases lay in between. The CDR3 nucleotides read TGCAGCGTTGAAGATCTGGTCAGTTACGAGCAGTACTTC. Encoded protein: CSVEDLVSYEQYF.

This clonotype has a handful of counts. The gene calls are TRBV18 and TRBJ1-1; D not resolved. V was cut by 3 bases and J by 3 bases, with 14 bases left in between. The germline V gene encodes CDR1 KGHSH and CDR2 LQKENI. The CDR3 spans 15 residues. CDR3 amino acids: CASSPNRGRDTEAFF. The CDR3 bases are TGTGCCAGCTCACCGAACAGAGGTAGAGACACTGAAGCTTTCTTT. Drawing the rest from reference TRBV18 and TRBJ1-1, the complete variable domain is NAGVMQNPRHLVRRRGQEARLRCSPMKGHSHVYWYRQLPEEGLKFMVYLQKENIIDESGMPKERFSAEFPKEGPSILRIQQVVRGDSAAYFCASSPNRGRDTEAFFGQGTRLTVV.

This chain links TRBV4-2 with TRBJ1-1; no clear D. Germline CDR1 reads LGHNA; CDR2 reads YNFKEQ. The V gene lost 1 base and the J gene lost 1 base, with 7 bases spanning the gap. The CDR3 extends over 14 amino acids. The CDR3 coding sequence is TGTGCCAGCAGCCAAGTTACAGCGAACACTGAAGCTTTCTTT. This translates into CASSQVTANTEAFF.

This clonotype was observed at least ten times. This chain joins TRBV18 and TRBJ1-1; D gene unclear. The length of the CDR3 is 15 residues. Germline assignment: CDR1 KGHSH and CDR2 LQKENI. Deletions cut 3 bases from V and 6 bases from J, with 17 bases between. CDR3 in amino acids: CASSPPMGPRSEAFF. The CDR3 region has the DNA TGTGCCAGCTCACCCCCTATGGGCCCGAGGTCTGAAGCTTTCTTT.

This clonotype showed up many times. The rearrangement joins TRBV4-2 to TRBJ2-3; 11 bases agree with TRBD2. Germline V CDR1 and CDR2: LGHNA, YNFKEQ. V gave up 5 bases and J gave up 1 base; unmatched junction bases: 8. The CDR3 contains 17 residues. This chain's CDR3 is CASSYLAGGSGTDTQYF. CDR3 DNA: TGTGCCAGCAGCTACTTAGCGGGGGGGTCTGGCACAGATACGCAGTATTTT.

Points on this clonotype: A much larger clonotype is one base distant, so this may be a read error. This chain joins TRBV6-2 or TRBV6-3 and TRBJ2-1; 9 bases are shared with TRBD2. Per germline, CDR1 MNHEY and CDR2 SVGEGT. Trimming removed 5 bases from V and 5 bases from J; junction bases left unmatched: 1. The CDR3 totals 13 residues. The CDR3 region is CASSPSGNNEQFF. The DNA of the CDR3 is TGTGCCAGCAGTCCTAGCGGGAACAATGAGCAGTTCTTC.

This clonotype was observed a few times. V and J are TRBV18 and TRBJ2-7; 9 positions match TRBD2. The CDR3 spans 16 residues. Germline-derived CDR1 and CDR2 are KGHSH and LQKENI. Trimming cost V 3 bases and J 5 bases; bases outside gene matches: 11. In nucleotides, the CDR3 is TGTGCCAGCTCACCCCGCGGTAGCGGGGGCCTCGACGAGCAGTACTTC. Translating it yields CASSPRGSGGLDEQYF.

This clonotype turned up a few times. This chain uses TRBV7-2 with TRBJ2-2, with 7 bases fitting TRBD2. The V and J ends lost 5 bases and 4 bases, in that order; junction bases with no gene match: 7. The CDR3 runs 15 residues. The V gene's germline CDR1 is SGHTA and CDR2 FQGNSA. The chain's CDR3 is CASSPRDYLTGELFF. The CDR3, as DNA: TGTGCCAGCAGCCCCCGGGACTACCTCACCGGGGAGCTGTTTTTT.

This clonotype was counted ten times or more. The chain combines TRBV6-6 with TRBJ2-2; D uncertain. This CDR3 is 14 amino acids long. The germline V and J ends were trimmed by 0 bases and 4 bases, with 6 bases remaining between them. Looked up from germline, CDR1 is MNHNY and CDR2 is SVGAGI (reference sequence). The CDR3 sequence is CASSYSTSTGELFF. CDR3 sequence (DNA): TGTGCCAGCAGTTACTCAACCTCCACCGGGGAGCTGTTTTTT.